This TCR beta chain stems from a study of blood T cell repertoires in COVID-19. Study-level information: The United States, Italy and Spain were the sources of the acute and convalescent COVID-19 samples. PBMCs, B-cell-depleted T cells, or T cells provided the cDNA or gDNA that made up the material.

In the authors' methods: It was from reference gene primer amplification that nucleated cell counts were estimated. Data came from immunoSEQ multiplex PCR; TCRdb stores just in-frame clones and leaves some out. The DNA gave D and trimming, while V, J and clone size come from that table. The repertoire holds 150,000 to 200,000 clones, with approximately 90% as singletons. Sequenced material: peripheral blood. The sequence was obtained from a man in his fifties with acute or convalescent COVID-19.

The CDR3 loop is CASIPPAAATEAFF. The CDR3 DNA sequence: TGTGCCAGCATCCCTCCGGCGGCGGCCACTGAAGCTTTCTTT. This rearrangement joins TRBV28 to TRBJ1-1, with no clear D. Trimming took off 7 bases at V and 4 bases at J, with 16 bases between the two ends. Germline V gene data show CDR1 as MDHEN and CDR2 as SYDVKM. This CDR3 has 14 residues.